Included here is one T cell receptor (beta chain) sequence, with context. Its antigen is unknown. V dropped 5 bases and J dropped 1 base, with 13 bases sitting between them. The germline V gene has CDR1 SGHTA and CDR2 FQGNSA. This CDR3 has 15 residues. These data come from a study of T-cell reconstitution after alpha-beta-depleted transplantation in children. The study, taken as a whole, reports: Expanded clones from the graft, numbering several hundred, reportedly supplied alpha-beta T cells about two months after transplant.

The authors prepared the TCRbeta library with unique molecular identifiers. One entry per CDR3 protein, called by TCRdb with MiXCR from the PCR reads. The sample carries some 840,000 distinct CDR3 sequences, around 17% recorded once. The input for sequencing was PBMCs, mostly from graft donor cells, taken 360 days after TCRalphabeta/CD19-depleted stem cell transplant. The source is a male patient under 18 who had a stem cell transplant for acute lymphoblastic leukemia, so the T cells may come from the graft donor. The V gene is TRBV7-2, the J gene TRBJ2-3, with D hard to call. CDR3 nucleotides: TGTGCCAGCAGCCTCCCTGGATGGGGCACAGATACGCAGTATTTT. Protein: CASSLPGWGTDTQYF.